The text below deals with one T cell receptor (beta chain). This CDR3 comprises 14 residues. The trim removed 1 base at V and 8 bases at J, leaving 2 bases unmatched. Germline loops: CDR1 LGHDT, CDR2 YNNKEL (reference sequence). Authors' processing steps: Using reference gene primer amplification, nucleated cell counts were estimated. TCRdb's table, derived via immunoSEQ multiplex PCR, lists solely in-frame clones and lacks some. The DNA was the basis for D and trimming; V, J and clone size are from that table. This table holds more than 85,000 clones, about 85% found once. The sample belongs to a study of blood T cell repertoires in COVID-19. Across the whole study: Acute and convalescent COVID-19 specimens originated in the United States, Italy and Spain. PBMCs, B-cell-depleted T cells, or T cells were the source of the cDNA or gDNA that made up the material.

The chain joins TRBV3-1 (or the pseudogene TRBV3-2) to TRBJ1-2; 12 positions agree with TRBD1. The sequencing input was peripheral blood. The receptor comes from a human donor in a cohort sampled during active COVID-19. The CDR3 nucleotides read TGTGCCAGCAGCCAAGTGGGGACAGGGGGCGGCTACACCTTC. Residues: CASSQVGTGGGYTF.